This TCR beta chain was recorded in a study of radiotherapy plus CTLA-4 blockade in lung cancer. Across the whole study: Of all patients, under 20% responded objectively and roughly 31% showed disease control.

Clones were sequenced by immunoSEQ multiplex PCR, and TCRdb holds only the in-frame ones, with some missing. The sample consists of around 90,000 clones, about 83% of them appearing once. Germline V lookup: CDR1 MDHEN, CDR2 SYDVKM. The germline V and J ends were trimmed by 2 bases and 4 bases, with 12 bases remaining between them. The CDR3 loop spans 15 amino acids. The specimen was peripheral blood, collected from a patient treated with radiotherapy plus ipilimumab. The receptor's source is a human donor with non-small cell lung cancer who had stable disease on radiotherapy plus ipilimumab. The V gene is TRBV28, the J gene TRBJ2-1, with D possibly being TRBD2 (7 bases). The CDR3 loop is CASSLGGARYNEQFF. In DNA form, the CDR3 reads TGTGCCAGCAGTTTAGGGGGGGCGCGTTACAATGAGCAGTTCTTC.